These 15 T cell receptor beta chains came from one sample sequenced in a study of blood T cells in healthy people across ages. A sample-barcoded 5' primer and a J-beta primer mix were used in a second PCR of roughly 7 to 11 cycles. TCRdb reprocessed the 5' RACE reads via MiXCR and lists one record per CDR3 protein. This sample has more than 800,000 distinct CDR3 sequences, with more than 25% found just once. Sample: blood. The receptors come from an elderly woman in good health.

The rearrangement links TRBV19 to TRBJ1-4; 7 nucleotides line up with TRBD1. The J segment lost 3 bases and the V segment lost 5 bases, leaving 12 bases of the junction unmatched. CDR3 length: 17 amino acids. The germline V gene encodes CDR1 LNHDA and CDR2 SQIVND (reference sequence). The CDR3 coding sequence is TGTGCCAGTAGTCCTTCGACAGGGCCGACGGCTAATGAAAAACTGTTTTTT. Its translation is CASSPSTGPTANEKLFF.

This clonotype was seen at least ten times. V usage is TRBV6-5 and J usage is TRBJ2-3, with TRBD2 as a possible D gene (6 bases). The CDR3 extends over 16 amino acids. CDR1 is MNHEY, CDR2 SVGAGI, per germline. Trimming took 0 bases from V and 0 from J, leaving 10 bases between them. The CDR3 nucleotides read TGTGCCAGCAGTTACTCGGGCGGGACGAGCACAGATACGCAGTATTTT. It yields the protein CASSYSGGTSTDTQYF.

About this clonotype itself: A single base separates this from a much larger clone, so it may be a read error. This sequence joins TRBV2 and TRBJ1-2; no reliable D call. The CDR3 loop spans 13 amino acids. The V gene's germline CDR1 is SNHLY and CDR2 FYNNEI. The chain's CDR3 is CASREAVGYGYTF. DNA of the CDR3: TGTGCCAGCAGGGAAGCCGTCGGGTACGGCTACACCTTC.

This clonotype was observed at least ten times. V usage is TRBV24-1 and J usage is TRBJ1-2; 11 nucleotides align to TRBD1. The CDR3 consists of 14 residues. The germline gives CDR1 KGHDR, CDR2 SFDVKD. The V segment lost 3 bases and the J segment 12 bases; nucleotides outside the gene matches: 8. The CDR3 coding sequence is TGTGCCACCAGTGATCAAGCTCGGGACAGGGGGGACACCTTC. Its protein product is CATSDQARDRGDTF.

This clonotype was detected many times. The rearrangement joins TRBV3-1 to TRBJ2-5; D is undetermined. V lost 4 bases, J lost 8 bases, and 8 bases lay in between. CDR1 LGHDT and CDR2 YNNKEL come from the germline V gene (reference sequence). The CDR3 is 11 residues long. The CDR3 DNA is TGTGCCAGCAGCCGGGAAGCTACCCAGTACTTC. Translating it yields CASSREATQYF.

This clonotype was counted a few times. The chain has TRBV5-1 and TRBJ1-1; TRBD1 aligns across 7 bases. In germline, CDR1 is SGHRS, CDR2 YFSETQ. Germline trimming cut 0 bases from V and 5 bases from J; bases unmatched to any gene: 7. The CDR3 covers 15 residues. The CDR3 spells CASSLEGAGGTEAFF. DNA of the CDR3: TGCGCCAGCAGCTTGGAGGGGGCTGGGGGAACTGAAGCTTTCTTT.

This clonotype was seen a handful of times. This chain links TRBV19 with TRBJ2-5, with D uncertain. CDR1 LNHDA and CDR2 SQIVND come from the germline V gene (reference sequence). The CDR3 has 13 amino acids. V was cut by 4 bases and J by 2 bases, with 8 bases left in between. The CDR3 DNA reads as TGTGCCAGTAGTAGGAGACTGCAAGAGACCCAGTACTTC. Its protein is CASSRRLQETQYF. Full variable domain (missing parts from reference TRBV19 and TRBJ2-5): DGGITQSPKYLFRKEGQNVTLSCEQNLNHDAMYWYRQDPGQGLRLIYYSQIVNDFQKGDIAEGYSVSREKKESFPLTVTSAQKNPTAFYLCASSRRLQETQYFGPGTRLLVL.

This clonotype was seen many times. The CDR3: CASHPFWAVKQETQYF. The CDR3 DNA reads TGTGCCAGCCACCCCTTTTGGGCGGTTAAACAAGAGACCCAGTACTTC. The chain has TRBV28 and TRBJ2-5; no clear D. This CDR3 has 16 amino acids. Deletions cut 8 bases from V and 2 bases from J, with 21 bases between. Germline CDR1 is MDHEN and CDR2 is SYDVKM.

This clonotype was seen repeatedly, ten times or more. The chain carries TRBV6-5 and TRBJ2-7; the match to TRBD2 covers 9 bases. Germline V gene sequence: CDR1 MNHEY, CDR2 SVGAGI. J was trimmed by 7 bases and V by 0 bases; bases with no gene match: 7. This CDR3 has 15 residues. CDR3: CASSYSVVAGDEQYF. Written as DNA, the CDR3 is TGTGCCAGCAGTTACTCAGTGGTAGCGGGGGATGAGCAGTACTTC.

A few counts support this clonotype. The chain has TRBV9 and TRBJ1-2; the D gene is possibly TRBD1 (5 bases). In germline, CDR1 is SGDLS, CDR2 YYNGEE. The CDR3 consists of 14 residues. V was clipped by 3 bases and J by 4 bases, with 13 bases between them. The CDR3 DNA reads as TGTGCCAGCAGCGCTTTTCGGGGCGTCTATGGCTACACCTTC. Protein: CASSAFRGVYGYTF.

Turning to this clonotype: This may arise from a read error, as a much more abundant clone is one base away. J is TRBJ2-1 and V is TRBV6-5, with 9 bases fitting TRBD2. The J call may be faulty, since TRBJ2-7 better matches the DNA end. The CDR3 contains 18 residues. Germline CDR1 is MNHEY and CDR2 is SVGAGI. The CDR3 protein is CASSYSAGGAFSYNEQYF. DNA of the CDR3: TGTGCCAGCAGTTACTCGGCGGGGGGGGCCTTCTCCTACAATGAGCAGTACTTC.

This clonotype was seen ten or more times. The V call is TRBV7-9, the J call TRBJ2-1; 13 bases align to TRBD2. V lost 6 bases, J lost 1 base, and 6 bases stayed unmatched. Germline V CDR1 and CDR2: SEHNR, FQNEAQ (reference sequence). CDR3 length: 17 amino acids. DNA of the CDR3: TGTGCCAGCAGTAAGAGACTAGCGGGGGGTTCCTACAATGAGCAGTTCTTC. The encoded protein is CASSKRLAGGSYNEQFF.

This chain links TRBV20-1 with TRBJ1-2, with 8 nucleotides matching TRBD1. The CDR3 spans 17 residues. The J segment lost 1 base and the V segment lost 0 bases, leaving 10 bases of the junction unmatched. Germline V lookup: CDR1 DFQATT, CDR2 SNEGSKA (reference sequence). Here the CDR3 reads CSARDWRLDRGNYGYTF. In DNA, the CDR3 is TGCAGTGCTAGAGATTGGCGCCTCGACAGGGGTAACTATGGCTACACCTTC.

There are a few counts of this clonotype. The CDR3 coding sequence is TGTGCCAGCAGGACCCATGGCGGGGTCGGCTATGGCTACACCTTC. It encodes CASRTHGGVGYGYTF. The rearrangement joins TRBV6-1 to TRBJ1-2; D not resolved. Germline lookup yields CDR1 MNHNS and CDR2 SASEGT. V was pared by 6 bases and J by 4 bases, with 18 bases between. This CDR3 spans 15 amino acids.

This chain joins TRBV18 and TRBJ2-5; possibly TRBD2 for D (6 bases). This CDR3 comprises 14 residues. The germline V and J ends were trimmed by 2 bases and 4 bases, with 11 bases remaining between them. In germline, CDR1 is KGHSH, CDR2 LQKENI. The CDR3 region has the DNA TGTGCCAGCTCACCAGGCGGAGGGCTAGAGACCCAGTACTTC. This sequence encodes CASSPGGGLETQYF.